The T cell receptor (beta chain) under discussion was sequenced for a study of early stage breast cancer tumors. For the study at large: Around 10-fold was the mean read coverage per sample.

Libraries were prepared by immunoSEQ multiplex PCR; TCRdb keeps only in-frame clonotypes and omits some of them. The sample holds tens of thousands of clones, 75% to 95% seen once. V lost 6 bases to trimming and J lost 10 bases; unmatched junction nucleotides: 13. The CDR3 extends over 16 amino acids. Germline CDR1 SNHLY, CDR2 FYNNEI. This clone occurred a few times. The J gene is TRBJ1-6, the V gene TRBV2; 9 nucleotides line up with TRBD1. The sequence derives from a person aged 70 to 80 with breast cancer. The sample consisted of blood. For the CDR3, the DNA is TGTGCCAGCAGGCCTACTCGAGGGACAGGGACATCACCCCTCCACTTT. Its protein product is CASRPTRGTGTSPLHF.